This T cell receptor beta chain is drawn from a study of OX40 agonist ivuxolimab in advanced cancers. Trimming pared 0 bases from V and 2 bases from J, leaving 8 bases between. The CDR3 covers 14 residues. The germline CDR1 and CDR2 sequences are LGHNA and YSLEER. Here immunoSEQ multiplex PCR was the method, and the copy in TCRdb shows in-frame clones only, minus some. The data contain fewer than 50,000 clones, approximately 90% of them singletons. The source material was CD4+ or CD8+ T cells sorted from blood, sampled in a trial of the OX40 agonist ivuxolimab. This TCR was recovered from an adult with an advanced solid tumor such as melanoma, head and neck, liver or kidney cancer. The V and J genes are TRBV4-3 and TRBJ2-7; D unclear. The CDR3 DNA reads TGCGCCAGCAGCCAAGATGTTGGACCCTACGAGCAGTACTTC. This sequence encodes CASSQDVGPYEQYF.